Listed below are T cell receptor beta chains from one sample, sequenced in a study of control samples from healthy donors and cancer patients. The method was immunoSEQ multiplex PCR; TCRdb's version includes in-frame clones alone and lacks a portion of them. This table has about 84,000 clones, 91% appearing once. The sample taken for sequencing was blood. The source is a man aged 25-45 years in good health. CDR3s include the opening cysteine and the closing phenylalanine or tryptophan. Each record gives: D gene, V gene, clone size, J gene, CDR3 DNA, CDR3 protein. The D gene is left open where the match is weak. Size tells how often a clone was seen (once, few, many) or the class of an expanded clone, and some rows leave it out.

NA	TRBV5-6	NA	TRBJ1-2	TGTGCCAGCAAAGAAGGACAGTACTATGGCTACACCTTC	CASKEGQYYGYTF
NA	TRBV7-9	NA	TRBJ2-7	TGTGCCAGCAGCTTACAGGGCTCCTTAGGAGGCGAGCAGTACTTC	CASSLQGSLGGEQYF
NA	TRBV5-1	once	TRBJ2-7	TGCGCCAGCAGCTTGTCCGGGTCGGGGTCCTACGAGCAGTACTTC	CASSLSGSGSYEQYF
TRBD1	TRBV7-8	NA	TRBJ1-3	TGTGCCAGCAGCTTGGGGGGGGGACAGGGAAACACCATATATTTT	CASSLGGGQGNTIYF
NA	TRBV9	NA	TRBJ2-5	TGTGCCAGCAGCGTAGACGTGCTCCAAGAGACCCAGTACTTC	CASSVDVLQETQYF
TRBD2	TRBV7-3	NA	TRBJ2-1	TGTGCCAGCAGCCAAATAGCGGGAGGATCCTACAATGAGCAGTTCTTC	CASSQIAGGSYNEQFF
TRBD1	TRBV28	NA	TRBJ2-5	TGTGCCAGCAGTTGGGGGGGACAGGGGGATTTGGAGACCCAGTACTTC	CASSWGGQGDLETQYF
NA	TRBV18	NA	TRBJ1-4	TGTGCCAGCTCACCACCGGGATCCGAAAAACTGTTTTTT	CASSPPGSEKLFF
NA	TRBV5-1	NA	TRBJ1-3	TGCGCCAGCAGCACGAGGCCCGACGCTCTCGCTGGAAACACCATATATTTT	CASSTRPDALAGNTIYF
NA	TRBV20-1	NA	TRBJ2-1	TGCAGTGCTAGTAGTATTGGCGGTGAGCAGTTCTTC	CSASSIGGEQFF
NA	TRBV30	NA	TRBJ2-6	TGTGCCTGGAGTGTACCGGGGTCTGGGGCCAACGTCCTGACTTTC	CAWSVPGSGANVLTF
NA	TRBV5-5	NA	TRBJ2-5	TGTGCCAGCAGCCCGAAGGAGACCCAGTACTTC	CASSPKETQYF
TRBD2	TRBV7-3	NA	TRBJ2-1	TGTGCCAGCAGCCCTCTAGCGGTTTCCTACAATGAGCAGTTCTTC	CASSPLAVSYNEQFF
NA	TRBV2	NA	TRBJ2-1	TGTGCCAGCACTCCGAGGCTAGCCTCCCGCGGCAATGAGCAGTTCTTC	CASTPRLASRGNEQFF
NA	TRBV5-4	NA	TRBJ2-2	TGTGCCAGCATCTCCAGCGCTTCGAACACCGGGGAGCTGTTTTTT	CASISSASNTGELFF
NA	TRBV3-1/TRBV3-2	NA	TRBJ2-1	TGTGCCAGCAGCCAAGAAACTACCTACAATGAGCAGTTCTTC	CASSQETTYNEQFF
NA	TRBV5-1	NA	TRBJ2-1	TGCGCCAGCAGCAGCTACAATGAGCAGTTCTTC	CASSSYNEQFF
TRBD1	TRBV4-3	once	TRBJ1-5	TGCGCCAGCAGCCAAGGGCCCACAGGGGAGGACAATCAGCCCCAGCATTTT	CASSQGPTGEDNQPQHF
NA	TRBV12-5	few	TRBJ2-3	TGTGCTAGTGGTGTCTGGGGGGGCGGCACAGATACGCAGTATTTT	CASGVWGGGTDTQYF
NA	TRBV4-2	few	TRBJ1-5	TGTGCCAGCAGCCCATCGCAGAATCAGCCCCAGCATTTT	CASSPSQNQPQHF
TRBD1	TRBV12-3/TRBV12-4	NA	TRBJ1-2	TGTGCCAGCAGTGAGGGACAGCTCCATGGCTACACCTTC	CASSEGQLHGYTF
TRBD2	TRBV5-1	NA	TRBJ2-2	TGCGCCAGCAGACTGAGCGGGGGAAACACCGGGGAGCTGTTTTTT	CASRLSGGNTGELFF
TRBD1	TRBV5-1	NA	TRBJ2-5	TGCGCCAGCAGCTTGGTGAGGAGCCGCAACAGGGGGCAAGAGACCCAGTACTTC	CASSLVRSRNRGQETQYF
NA	TRBV5-1	NA	TRBJ2-7	TGCGCCAGCAGCTTGGACTACGAGCAGTACTTC	CASSLDYEQYF
NA	TRBV3-1/TRBV3-2	NA	TRBJ1-6	TGTGCCAGCAGCCAAGACAGGGACCATTCACCCCTCCACTTT	CASSQDRDHSPLHF
NA	TRBV7-9	NA	TRBJ1-2	TGTGCCAGCAGCTTAGTCGGGCCAGGGGAAAACTATGGCTACACCTTC	CASSLVGPGENYGYTF
NA	TRBV19	NA	TRBJ2-7	TGTGCCAGTAGTGAAAAGGCCCCGGGGAGCGAGCAGTACTTC	CASSEKAPGSEQYF
TRBD1	TRBV3-1/TRBV3-2	NA	TRBJ1-1	TGTGCCAGCAGCCCACTAACCAGGGGGCTGGGTACTGAAGCTTTCTTT	CASSPLTRGLGTEAFF
TRBD2	TRBV5-6	NA	TRBJ2-4	TGTGCCAGCAGCGAAGCGGGGGTTCTAGCCAAAAACATTCAGTACTTC	CASSEAGVLAKNIQYF
TRBD2	TRBV6-6	NA	TRBJ2-5	TGTGCCAGCAGTTACAAAGGTTGGGGGGGCCAAGAGACCCAGTACTTC	CASSYKGWGGQETQYF
NA	TRBV20-1	once	TRBJ2-7	TGCAGTGCCCCACAGGACTACGAGCAGTACTTC	CSAPQDYEQYF
TRBD2	TRBV2	NA	TRBJ2-1	TGTGCCAGCAGTAGCGGGGGGCCCCAGCAGTTCTTC	CASSSGGPQQFF
NA	TRBV15	NA	TRBJ1-4	TGTGCCACCAGCAGGGACAGTAATGAAAAACTGTTTTTT	CATSRDSNEKLFF
NA	TRBV11-2	NA	TRBJ1-2	TGTGCCAGCAGCTTAGCGGGGGGGGTTAGGTCAAAGTACGGCTACACCTTC	CASSLAGGVRSKYGYTF
TRBD1	TRBV19	NA	TRBJ1-2	TGTGCCAGTAGCAGTCCGGGACAGTATGGCTACACCTTC	CASSSPGQYGYTF
NA	TRBV4-2	NA	TRBJ1-4	TGTGCCAGCAGCCAAGAGTTTGGAGAAAAACTGTTTTTT	CASSQEFGEKLFF
TRBD1	TRBV7-9	NA	TRBJ1-4	TGTGCCAGCAGTTCGGGACAGGTCACAACTAATGAAAAACTGTTTTTT	CASSSGQVTTNEKLFF
NA	TRBV5-4	NA	TRBJ2-5	TGTGCCAGCAGCTCTCGACAGTTCCAAGAGACCCAGTACTTC	CASSSRQFQETQYF
TRBD1	TRBV5-1	NA	TRBJ1-6	TGCGCCAGCAGCTTGTCCAGGGGGCTTTCACCCCTCCACTTT	CASSLSRGLSPLHF
TRBD1	TRBV19	NA	TRBJ2-5	TGTGCCAGTAGTATCGAGGGACAGCCTCAAGAGACCCAGTACTTC	CASSIEGQPQETQYF
NA	TRBV7-9	few	TRBJ1-5	TGTGCCAGCAATGAGGGCAATCAGCCCCAGCATTTT	CASNEGNQPQHF
NA	TRBV29-1	NA	TRBJ2-3	TGCAGCGTTGTGGGCCGGGACGGCCCAGATACGCAGTATTTT	CSVVGRDGPDTQYF
NA	TRBV19	NA	TRBJ2-3	TGTGCCAGTAGTATAGTTTCAACAAGCACAGATACGCAGTATTTT	CASSIVSTSTDTQYF
NA	TRBV11-1	NA	TRBJ2-3	TGTGCCAGCAGCCAAGAACGTAGGGTCCCAGATACGCAGTATTTT	CASSQERRVPDTQYF
TRBD1	TRBV13	NA	TRBJ1-2	TGTGCCAGCAGAAGGACAGGGGACGTCGGCTACACCTTC	CASRRTGDVGYTF
NA	TRBV7-2	few	TRBJ1-5	TGTGCCAGCAGCGAAAACGGAGATCAGCCCCAGCATTTT	CASSENGDQPQHF
NA	TRBV3-1/TRBV3-2	NA	TRBJ1-2	TGTGCCAGCAGCCAAGGAGGAGGGGGCTATGGCTACACCTTC	CASSQGGGGYGYTF
NA	TRBV19	NA	TRBJ2-2	TGTGCCAGTAGCATCACAACCAGCTCCGGGGAGCTGTTTTTT	CASSITTSSGELFF
NA	TRBV30	NA	TRBJ2-3	TGTGCCTGGAGAGTATTCGGCGGGAGCACAGATACGCAGTATTTT	CAWRVFGGSTDTQYF
NA	TRBV4-1	NA	TRBJ2-3	TGCGCCAGCAGCCAAACAACGGGGGATACGCAGTATTTT	CASSQTTGDTQYF
NA	TRBV19	NA	TRBJ1-2	TGTGCCAGTAGTAAATCGGACGGCCCAGGGGGCTACACCTTC	CASSKSDGPGGYTF
NA	TRBV4-3	NA	TRBJ1-3	TGCGCCAGCAGCCAAGATAGGGCTACGGAGACGAGCTCTGGAAACACCATATATTTT	CASSQDRATETSSGNTIYF
TRBD2	TRBV4-2	NA	TRBJ2-7	TGTGCCAGCAGCCAAGCTCTAATGACTAGCGGGGGTACCTACGAGCAGTACTTC	CASSQALMTSGGTYEQYF
NA	TRBV30	NA	TRBJ2-2	TGTGCCTGGAGGGTGGGACCGGGCCTCAGGGGCGGGGAGCTGTTTTTT	CAWRVGPGLRGGELFF
TRBD1	TRBV19	NA	TRBJ1-1	TGTGCCAGTTTACAGGGGGCCGGCACTGAAGCTTTCTTT	CASLQGAGTEAFF
NA	TRBV29-1	NA	TRBJ1-4	TGCAGCGTTACTGACGGGGTTCCTGGGGAAAAACTGTTTTTT	CSVTDGVPGEKLFF
NA	TRBV12-3/TRBV12-4	NA	TRBJ1-1	TGTGCCAGCAGTTTAGGTGGGGAAGCTTTCTTT	CASSLGGEAFF
NA	TRBV12-5	NA	TRBJ1-1	TGTGCTAGTGGTTCGCCGGGGGCCGAAGCTTTCTTT	CASGSPGAEAFF
NA	TRBV12-3/TRBV12-4	NA	TRBJ1-2	TGTGCCAGCAGCCCACAGGTTAACTATGGCTACACCTTC	CASSPQVNYGYTF
NA	TRBV30	NA	TRBJ2-5	TGTGCCTGGAGTAACATGGTAGGAGAGACCCAGTACTTC	CAWSNMVGETQYF